Listed below are T cell receptor beta chains from one sample, sequenced in a study of cytomegalovirus exposure and HLA in healthy donors. TCRdb keeps only in-frame clones here, not all; method: immunoSEQ multiplex PCR. The sample has about 160,000 clones, over 80% seen once; the top ten hold 0.95% to 1.5%. The sequenced sample was PBMCs. The receptors were gathered from a boy aged 2-9 years in good health and CMV-seronegative. CDR3s include the opening cysteine and the closing phenylalanine or tryptophan. D genes are given only for firm matches. Some rows have no size entry. The others give once, few or many, or a class for an expanded clone.

>NA|TRBV5-1|TRBD2|TRBJ2-1
TGCGCCAGCAGCTTCCCTAGCGGGAGTTTCGGCGATAAGCAGTTCTTC
CASSFPSGSFGDKQFF
>once|TRBV7-3|TRBD2|TRBJ2-1
TGTGCCAGCAGCTTAACGGGACTAGGCGGTGTTGAGCAGTTCTTC
CASSLTGLGGVEQFF
>NA|TRBV18|NA|TRBJ1-4
TGTGCCACCTCCCCCTCTTCCGGGATCCGGGAGGAAAAACTGTTTTTT
CATSPSSGIREEKLFF
>NA|TRBV29-1|NA|TRBJ2-2
TGCAGCGGGAGATTACAGGGGAACACCGGGGAGCTGTTTTTT
CSGRLQGNTGELFF
>NA|TRBV6-1|TRBD2|TRBJ2-4
TGTGCCAGCAGTGAACAGGGAGGGGACATTCAGTACTTC
CASSEQGGDIQYF
>NA|TRBV4-3|NA|TRBJ2-3
TGCGCCAGCAGCCAAGGTGTCCCTAGGCGGAACACAGATACGCAGTATTTT
CASSQGVPRRNTDTQYF
>NA|TRBV9|NA|TRBJ2-4
TGTGCCAGCAGCGCAGGACAGTTAGCCAAAAACATTCAGTACTTC
CASSAGQLAKNIQYF
>NA|TRBV30|NA|TRBJ2-1
TGTGCCTGGAGTGTAGTAGACTGGAGGGGGCAGTTCTTC
CAWSVVDWRGQFF
>NA|TRBV13|NA|TRBJ2-4
TGTGCCAGCAGCTTAGGTGAGGCAGGGCAAAACATTCAGTACTTC
CASSLGEAGQNIQYF
>NA|TRBV30|TRBD2|TRBJ2-2
TGTGCCTGGAGTGTGGCCTTTCGGGGGGGGCTTAAAGGCGGGGAGCTGTTTTTT
CAWSVAFRGGLKGGELFF
>NA|TRBV7-9|TRBD2|TRBJ2-7
TGTTCCAGCAGCTCACTACTAGCGGGAGGGGGTACCTACGAGCAGTACTTC
CSSSSLLAGGGTYEQYF
>NA|TRBV5-5|NA|TRBJ2-5
TGTGCCAGCAGCTTTCGACTAGAGGGAGAGACCCAGTACTTC
CASSFRLEGETQYF
>NA|TRBV6-1|NA|TRBJ1-1
TGTGCCAGCAGTGTCGGGTTCGGGGGGGTCACTGAAGCTTTCTTT
CASSVGFGGVTEAFF
>NA|TRBV5-1|NA|TRBJ1-1
TGCGCCAGCAGCTTGGCCGGCGGGAACACTGAAGCTTTCTTT
CASSLAGGNTEAFF
>few|TRBV14|TRBD2|TRBJ2-7
TGTGCCAGCAGCCAAGGTTTCGGGAGGTGGTACGAGCAGTACTTC
CASSQGFGRWYEQYF
>NA|TRBV18|TRBD1|TRBJ1-1
TGTGCCAGCTCACTCCAAAAGACAGGGTCGCACACTGAAGCTTTCTTT
CASSLQKTGSHTEAFF
>NA|TRBV7-2|NA|TRBJ2-3
TGTGCCAGCAGCTTTTTTTCTGATACGCAGTATTTT
CASSFFSDTQYF
>NA|TRBV27|TRBD2|TRBJ2-5
TGTGCCAGCAGTCCACTAGCGGGAGTGCGAGAGACCCAGTACTTC
CASSPLAGVRETQYF
>NA|TRBV28|NA|TRBJ1-6
TGTGCCAGCAGTTTATCCACCAGGGAAAATTCACCCCTCCACTTT
CASSLSTRENSPLHF
>NA|TRBV29-1|NA|TRBJ1-3
TGCAGCGTCACTACAGGGTCCGGAAACACCATATATTTT
CSVTTGSGNTIYF
>NA|TRBV18|NA|TRBJ2-7
TGTGCCAGCTCACCACTATCCGGGAGCTCCTACGAGCAGTACTTC
CASSPLSGSSYEQYF
>NA|TRBV13|TRBD1|TRBJ2-3
TGTGCCAGCAGCTGGAGGACAGGGTGGGAGCGCGACTCTACAGATACGCAGTATTTT
CASSWRTGWERDSTDTQYF
>once|TRBV5-1|TRBD1|TRBJ2-1
TGCGCCAGCAGCTTCCAAGGCCTGCGACAGGGCAATGAGCAGTTCTTC
CASSFQGLRQGNEQFF
>NA|TRBV14|NA|TRBJ2-1
TGTGCCAGCAGCGCGTACAATGAGCAGTTCTTC
CASSAYNEQFF
>NA|TRBV19|TRBD1|TRBJ1-3
TGTGCCAGTAGCCAACAGGGGGCAGGAGGAAACACCATATATTTT
CASSQQGAGGNTIYF
>NA|TRBV5-1|TRBD1|TRBJ1-2
TGCGCCAGCAGCGGGGGACAGGGGACCTATGGCTACACCTTC
CASSGGQGTYGYTF
>few|TRBV7-2|TRBD2|TRBJ2-1
TGTGCCAGCAGAACCAGCGGGGGGGGAGGCAATGAGCAGTTCTTC
CASRTSGGGGNEQFF
>NA|TRBV30|NA|TRBJ1-3
TGTGCCTGGAGTGCGCAGGGAGGACGGAACACCATATATTTT
CAWSAQGGRNTIYF
>NA|TRBV2|NA|TRBJ2-1
TGTGCCAGCAGTGTAAACCGGGTCAACAATGAGCAGTTCTTC
CASSVNRVNNEQFF
>NA|TRBV19|NA|TRBJ1-5
TGTGCCAGTAGTACCCGGTCTCCCCATCCTTATAGCAATCAGCCCCAGCATTTT
CASSTRSPHPYSNQPQHF
>NA|TRBV27|TRBD1|TRBJ1-5
TGTGCCAGCTCGGCAGGGGGCTTTACTTTTAGCAATCAGCCCCAGCATTTT
CASSAGGFTFSNQPQHF
>NA|TRBV2|NA|TRBJ1-1
TGTGCCAGCAGTGCGCGCCCTAGGAGGTTTGAAGCTTTCTTT
CASSARPRRFEAFF
>once|TRBV9|NA|TRBJ1-6
TGTGCCAGCAGCGAGACAGGAGGCAATTCACCCCTCCACTTT
CASSETGGNSPLHF
>NA|TRBV15|TRBD1|TRBJ1-2
TGTGCCACCAGCGTCGGGACAGGCTCTGGCTACACCTTC
CATSVGTGSGYTF
>NA|TRBV9|TRBD1|TRBJ1-2
TGTGCCAGCAGCGTAGGAGGGGGCGGCTACACCTTC
CASSVGGGGYTF
>NA|TRBV10-2|TRBD2|TRBJ2-1
TGCGCCAGCAGTGACCCTGCGGGGGGTGGGAGGTATGAGCAGTTCTTC
CASSDPAGGGRYEQFF
>NA|TRBV4-2|NA|TRBJ2-7
TGTGCCAGCAGCCAAGGAGGGAGAGGACCCATCGAGCAGTACTTC
CASSQGGRGPIEQYF
>once|TRBV6-6|NA|TRBJ1-2
TGTGCCAGCAGCACCAGCAGGGTCTCTGGGTATGGCTACACCTTC
CASSTSRVSGYGYTF
>NA|TRBV18|TRBD1|TRBJ1-5
TGTGCCAGCTCACCGACAGGGTTGGGTCAGCCCCAGCATTTT
CASSPTGLGQPQHF
>NA|TRBV4-1|NA|TRBJ2-3
TGCGCCAGCAGCCAAGATGTGGGGGCAGCTCTTTCTAGCACAGATACGCAGTATTTT
CASSQDVGAALSSTDTQYF
>NA|TRBV11-3|TRBD2|TRBJ2-1
TGTGCCAGCAGCTCAGGCGGACTAGCGGGGGGAGAGCAGTTCTTC
CASSSGGLAGGEQFF
>NA|TRBV25-1|NA|TRBJ1-1
TGTGCCAGCAGTGAAAGAAGGGGCCTCCTGAACACTGAAGCTTTCTTT
CASSERRGLLNTEAFF
>once|TRBV6-1|TRBD1|TRBJ1-2
TGTGCCAGCAGTGAAGCTGCTACGAACAGGGGGAGGTGGGGCTACACCTTC
CASSEAATNRGRWGYTF
>once|TRBV25-1|NA|TRBJ2-7
TGTGCCAGTAGCACCCCGGGGAGCGGCTACGAGCAGTACTTC
CASSTPGSGYEQYF
>few|TRBV5-4|NA|TRBJ2-5
TGTGCCAGCAGTTTAGCGGAGCGCGGGGAGACCCAGTACTTC
CASSLAERGETQYF
>few|TRBV5-1|NA|TRBJ1-1
TGCGCCAGCAGCTTGGCCCAGGGACTTAACACTGAAGCTTTCTTT
CASSLAQGLNTEAFF
>NA|TRBV6-5|NA|TRBJ1-1
TGTGCCAGCAGCCAACAACGGGGTAGCACTGAAGCTTTCTTT
CASSQQRGSTEAFF
>few|TRBV19|NA|TRBJ1-2
TGTGCCAGTAGTATCCGACCGGGGGGCTCCTATGGCTACACCTTC
CASSIRPGGSYGYTF
>NA|TRBV11-2|NA|TRBJ2-2
TGTGCCAGCAGCTTAGAACGGACTCACACCGGGGAGCTGTTTTTT
CASSLERTHTGELFF